This TCR beta chain was sequenced for a study of blood T cell repertoires in COVID-19. Study-level information: Samples came from the United States, Italy and Spain, spanning acute and convalescent COVID-19. T cells, B-cell-depleted T cells, or PBMCs provided the cDNA or gDNA that served as material.

Authors' data handling: Estimates of nucleated cell counts were drawn from the amplification of reference gene primers. The method was immunoSEQ multiplex PCR; TCRdb's version includes in-frame clones alone and lacks a portion of them. That table gives V, J and clone size, and the DNA gave D and trimming. The repertoire holds about 360,000 clones, with more than 85% as singletons. Germline assignment: CDR1 SGHDT and CDR2 YYEEEE. This CDR3 is 15 amino acids long. V shed 4 bases and J shed 3 bases, with 16 bases lying between them. This TCR was recovered from a human donor in a cohort sampled during active COVID-19. The genes are TRBV5-6 and TRBJ1-2; D is unclear. What was sequenced was peripheral blood. CDR3 DNA: TGTGCCAGCAGCATCATTCCGGGGTCAGACTATGGCTACACCTTC. It is translated as CASSIIPGSDYGYTF.